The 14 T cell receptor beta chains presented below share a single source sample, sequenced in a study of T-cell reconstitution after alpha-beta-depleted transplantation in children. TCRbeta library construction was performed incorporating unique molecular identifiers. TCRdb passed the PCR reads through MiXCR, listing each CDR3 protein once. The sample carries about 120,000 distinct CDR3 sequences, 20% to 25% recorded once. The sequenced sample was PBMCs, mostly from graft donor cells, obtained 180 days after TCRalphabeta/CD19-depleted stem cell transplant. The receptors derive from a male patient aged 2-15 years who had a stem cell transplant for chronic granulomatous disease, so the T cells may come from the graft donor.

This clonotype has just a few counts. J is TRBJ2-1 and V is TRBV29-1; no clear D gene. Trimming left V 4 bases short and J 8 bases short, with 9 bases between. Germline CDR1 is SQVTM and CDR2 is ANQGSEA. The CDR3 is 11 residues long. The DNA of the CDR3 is TGCAGCGTTGGCCTCCCGTATGAGCAGTTCTTC. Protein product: CSVGLPYEQFF.

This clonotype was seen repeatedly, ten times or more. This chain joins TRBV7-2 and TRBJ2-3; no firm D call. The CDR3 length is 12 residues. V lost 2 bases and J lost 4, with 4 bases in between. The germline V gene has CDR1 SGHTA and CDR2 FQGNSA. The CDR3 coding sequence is TGTGCCAGCAGCTTATACCCAGATACGCAGTATTTT. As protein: CASSLYPDTQYF.

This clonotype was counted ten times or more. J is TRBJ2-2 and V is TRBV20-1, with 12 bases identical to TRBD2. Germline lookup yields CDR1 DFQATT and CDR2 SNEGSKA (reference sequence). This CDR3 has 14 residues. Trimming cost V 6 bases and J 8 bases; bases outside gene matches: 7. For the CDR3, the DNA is TGCAGTGCCCCTAGGACTAGCGGGATGGGGGAGCTGTTTTTT. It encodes CSAPRTSGMGELFF.

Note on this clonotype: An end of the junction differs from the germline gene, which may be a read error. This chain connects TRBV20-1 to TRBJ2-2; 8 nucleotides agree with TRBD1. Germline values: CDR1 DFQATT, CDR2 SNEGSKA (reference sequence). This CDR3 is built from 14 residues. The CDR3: CSASRTGNAGELFF. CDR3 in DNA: TGCAGTGCTAGTCGGACAGGGAACGCCGGGGAGCTGTTTTTT.

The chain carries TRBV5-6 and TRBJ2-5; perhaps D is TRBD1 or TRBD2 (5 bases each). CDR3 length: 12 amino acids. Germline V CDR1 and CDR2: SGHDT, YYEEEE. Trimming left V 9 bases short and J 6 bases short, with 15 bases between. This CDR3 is CATGDAGKTQYF. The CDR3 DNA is TGTGCCACCGGGGACGCAGGAAAGACCCAGTACTTC. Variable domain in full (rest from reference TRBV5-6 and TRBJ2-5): DAGVTQSPTHLIKTRGQQVTLRCSPKSGHDTVSWYQQALGQGPQFIFQYYEEEERQRGNFPDRFSGHQFPNYSSELNVNALLLGDSALYLCATGDAGKTQYFGPGTRLLVL.

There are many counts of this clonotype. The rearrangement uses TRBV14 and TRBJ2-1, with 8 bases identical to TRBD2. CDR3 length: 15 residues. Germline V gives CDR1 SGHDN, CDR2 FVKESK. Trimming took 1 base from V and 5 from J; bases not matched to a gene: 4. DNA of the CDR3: TGTGCCAGCAGCCAAGTTGGGACTAGTAACAATGAGCAGTTCTTC. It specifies CASSQVGTSNNEQFF.

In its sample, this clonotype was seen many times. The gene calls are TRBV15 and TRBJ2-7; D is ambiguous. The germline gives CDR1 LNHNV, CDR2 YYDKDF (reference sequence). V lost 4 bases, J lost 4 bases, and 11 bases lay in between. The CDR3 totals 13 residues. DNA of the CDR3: TGTGCCACCAGCACAACAAGGCTGTACGAGCAGTACTTC. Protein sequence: CATSTTRLYEQYF. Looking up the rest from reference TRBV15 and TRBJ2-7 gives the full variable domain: DAMVIQNPRYQVTQFGKPVTLSCSQTLNHNVMYWYQQKSSQAPKLLFHYYDKDFNNEADTPDNFQSRRPNTSFCFLDIRSPGLGDTAMYLCATSTTRLYEQYFGPGTRLTVT.

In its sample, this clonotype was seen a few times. Here the CDR3 DNA reads TGTGCCATCAGTGCTGGCAAGGCTGAAAAACTGTTTTTT. It yields the protein CAISAGKAEKLFF. V and J are TRBV10-3 and TRBJ1-4; D not certain. Germline values: CDR1 ENHRY, CDR2 SYGVKD. The CDR3 has 13 amino acids. The V end lost 4 bases, the J end lost 7 bases, and 10 bases lay between the germline ends.

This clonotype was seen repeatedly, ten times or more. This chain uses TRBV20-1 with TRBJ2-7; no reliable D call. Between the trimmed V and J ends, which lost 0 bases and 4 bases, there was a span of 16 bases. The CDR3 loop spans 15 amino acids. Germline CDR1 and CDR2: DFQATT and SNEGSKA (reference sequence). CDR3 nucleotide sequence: TGCAGTGCTAGAGAGACGCCACACGAATCATACGAGCAGTACTTC. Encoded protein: CSARETPHESYEQYF.

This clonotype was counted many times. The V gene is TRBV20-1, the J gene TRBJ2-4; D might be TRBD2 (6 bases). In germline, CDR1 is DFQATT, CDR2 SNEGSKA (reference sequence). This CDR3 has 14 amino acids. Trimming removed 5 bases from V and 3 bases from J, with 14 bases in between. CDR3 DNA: TGCAGTGCTGGCTTTGTGCGGGACAAAAACATTCAGTACTTC. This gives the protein CSAGFVRDKNIQYF.

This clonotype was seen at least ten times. CDR3 region: CASSPGFASLEGYTF. CDR3 nucleotide sequence: TGTGCCAGCAGCCCAGGTTTTGCTAGTCTCGAGGGCTACACCTTC. J is TRBJ1-2 and V is TRBV7-2; D remains ambiguous. V gave up 5 bases and J gave up 8 bases, with 21 bases separating them. This CDR3 comprises 15 residues. The germline gives CDR1 SGHTA, CDR2 FQGNSA. The full variable domain, in which reference TRBV7-2 and TRBJ1-2 provide the parts outside the CDR3, is GAGVSQSPSNKVTEKGKDVELRCDPISGHTALYWYRQSLGQGLEFLIYFQGNSAPDKSGLPSDRFSAERTGGSVSTLTIQRTQQEDSAVYLCASSPGFASLEGYTFGSGTRLTVV.

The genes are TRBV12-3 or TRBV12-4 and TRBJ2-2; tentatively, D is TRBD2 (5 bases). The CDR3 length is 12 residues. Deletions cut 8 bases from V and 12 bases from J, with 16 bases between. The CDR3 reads CASPEGNKKLFF. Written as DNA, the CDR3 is TGTGCCAGCCCCGAGGGAAACAAGAAGCTGTTTTTT.

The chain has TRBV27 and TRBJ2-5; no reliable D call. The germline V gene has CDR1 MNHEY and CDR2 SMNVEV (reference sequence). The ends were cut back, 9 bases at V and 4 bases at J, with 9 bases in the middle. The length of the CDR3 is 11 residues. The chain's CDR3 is CASRRGETQYF. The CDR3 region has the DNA TGTGCCAGTCGGCGCGGAGAGACCCAGTACTTC.

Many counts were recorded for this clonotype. CDR3 nucleotide sequence: TGCAGCGTTTTTGTAACAGATACGCAGTATTTT. It is translated as CSVFVTDTQYF. The rearrangement links TRBV29-1 to TRBJ2-3; D is unresolved. The CDR3 length is 11 residues. V lost 5 bases to trimming and J lost 3 bases, with 6 bases between them. CDR1 and CDR2 (germline): SQVTM, ANQGSEA.